This is a list of T cell receptor beta chains from one sample in a study of post-analysis software for immune sequencing data. TCRdb re-called the PCR reads through MiXCR, storing one row per CDR3 protein. The sample lists 800,000 to 950,000 distinct CDR3 sequences, around 53% occurring once. Sequencing input: blood. All receptors derive from a girl aged 10 to 17 with multiple sclerosis. Each CDR3 is given with its conserved first and last residue. Fields, in order: D gene, clone size, V gene, J gene, CDR3 protein, CDR3 DNA. A D gene is named only where the DNA matches it firmly. The listing skips clone size in some rows; elsewhere it reads once, few, many or a size class.

>TRBD2|.|TRBV29-1|TRBJ2-3
CSVTLGGSRTDTQYF
TGCAGCGTTACTCTAGGCGGGAGTAGGACAGATACGCAGTATTTT
>.|.|TRBV7-9|TRBJ2-3
CASSLTAGGSTDTQYF
TGTGCCAGCAGCTTAACCGCAGGGGGGAGCACAGATACGCAGTATTTT
>TRBD2|.|TRBV6-6|TRBJ2-7
CASSGTSGDEQYF
TGTGCCAGCAGCGGTACTAGCGGTGACGAGCAGTACTTC
>.|.|TRBV18|TRBJ2-4
CASSPYSGPERTQYF
TGTGCCAGCTCACCCTACTCGGGGCCCGAAAGGACTCAGTACTTC
>TRBD1|.|TRBV29-1|TRBJ2-3
CSDGQGTDTQYF
TGCAGCGACGGACAGGGCACAGATACGCAGTATTTT
>.|.|TRBV5-1|TRBJ2-5
CASSLEQQETQYF
TGCGCCAGCAGCTTGGAACAGCAAGAGACCCAGTACTTC
>.|.|TRBV25-1|TRBJ2-5
CASAPQAVLETQYF
TGTGCCAGTGCGCCCCAGGCAGTCTTAGAGACCCAGTACTTC
>TRBD1|.|TRBV18|TRBJ2-3
CASSSGQGGTDTQYF
TGTGCCAGCTCATCGGGACAGGGGGGAACAGATACGCAGTATTTT
>.|.|TRBV20-1|TRBJ2-5
CSARYQGTETQYF
TGCAGTGCCAGATATCAGGGGACGGAGACCCAGTACTTC
>TRBD1|.|TRBV7-8|TRBJ2-1
CASSSRTGSFDNEQFF
TGTGCCAGCAGCTCAAGGACAGGGTCCTTCGACAATGAGCAGTTCTTC
>TRBD2|once|TRBV5-1|TRBJ2-3
CASSVAGGHRDTQYF
TGCGCCAGCAGCGTAGCGGGGGGGCACAGAGATACGCAGTATTTT
>.|few|TRBV20-1|TRBJ2-3
CSAGREDTQYF
TGCAGTGCGGGCAGGGAAGATACGCAGTATTTT
>TRBD2|.|TRBV5-1|TRBJ2-3
CASSLWGLASTDTQYF
TGCGCCAGCAGCTTGTGGGGACTAGCGTCCACAGATACGCAGTATTTT
>.|.|TRBV5-1|TRBJ2-5
CASSFGGEETQYF
TGCGCCAGCAGCTTCGGAGGGGAAGAGACCCAGTACTTC
>TRBD1|few|TRBV5-1|TRBJ2-7
CASSSDRASYEQYF
TGCGCCAGCAGCTCGGACAGGGCCTCCTACGAGCAGTACTTC
>.|few|TRBV24-1|TRBJ2-3
CATSDPRVFTDTQYF
TGTGCCACCAGTGATCCCCGGGTTTTCACAGATACGCAGTATTTT
>.|.|TRBV5-1|TRBJ1-6
CASSQTGGYNSPLHF
TGCGCCAGCAGCCAAACAGGCGGGTATAATTCACCCCTCCACTTT
>TRBD1|few|TRBV29-1|TRBJ1-2
CSARLSGTAGYTF
TGCAGCGCAAGACTATCCGGGACAGCGGGCTACACCTTC
>TRBD1|few|TRBV11-2|TRBJ1-2
CASSPSGRTGYGYTF
TGTGCCAGCAGCCCCTCGGGTAGGACAGGGTATGGCTACACCTTC
>.|.|TRBV20-1|TRBJ2-7
CSASPNAHNYEQYF
TGCAGTGCTAGCCCCAACGCCCATAACTACGAGCAGTACTTC
>.|.|TRBV4-1|TRBJ2-7
CASSLSRTVTYEQYF
TGCGCCAGCAGCCTTTCCCGGACTGTTACCTACGAGCAGTACTTC
>.|.|TRBV12-5|TRBJ1-5
CASGLGDRGNQPQHF
TGTGCTAGTGGTTTGGGGGACCGCGGCAATCAGCCCCAGCATTTT
>TRBD1|.|TRBV7-9|TRBJ2-5
CASSSGQVQETQYF
TGTGCCAGCAGCTCTGGACAGGTCCAAGAGACCCAGTACTTC
>TRBD1|many|TRBV18|TRBJ1-6
CASSPPNRGDSPLHF
TGTGCCAGCTCACCACCGAACAGGGGCGATTCACCCCTCCACTTT
>TRBD1|few|TRBV5-6|TRBJ2-6
CASSRRGTGVSGANVLTF
TGTGCCAGCAGCCGTAGAGGGACAGGGGTCTCTGGGGCCAACGTCCTGACTTTC
>.|.|TRBV27|TRBJ2-2
CASSPTLLGPTGELFF
TGTGCCAGCAGTCCGACTCTTTTGGGACCCACCGGGGAGCTGTTTTTT
>TRBD2|once|TRBV12-3/TRBV12-4|TRBJ2-7
CASSGTGGRSEQYF
TGTGCCAGCAGTGGAACGGGAGGGCGAAGCGAGCAGTACTTC
>.|few|TRBV20-1|TRBJ2-7
CSARPLTVLRGEQYF
TGCAGTGCTAGACCTTTAACGGTGCTAAGGGGCGAGCAGTACTTC
>.|once|TRBV29-1|TRBJ1-2
CSVEVRFGYGYTF
TGCAGCGTTGAAGTCCGATTCGGCTATGGCTACACCTTC
>.|few|TRBV7-2|TRBJ2-7
CASRRTGHDYEQYF
TGTGCCAGCAGACGTACGGGACATGACTACGAGCAGTACTTC
>.|.|TRBV12-3/TRBV12-4|TRBJ2-7
CASRSGVSIGEQYF
TGTGCCAGCAGGTCCGGGGTTTCCATAGGCGAGCAGTACTTC
>.|.|TRBV6-6|TRBJ2-1
CASSYGGEAYNEQFF
TGTGCCAGCAGTTACGGGGGAGAAGCCTACAATGAGCAGTTCTTC
>.|.|TRBV5-1|TRBJ2-7
CASSFPGGGTFEQYF
TGCGCCAGCAGCTTTCCGGGGGGCGGCACGTTCGAGCAGTACTTC
>TRBD1|.|TRBV7-2|TRBJ2-5
CASRAGGQGLRQYF
TGTGCCAGCAGGGCCGGGGGACAGGGGCTCAGGCAGTACTTC
>.|.|TRBV2|TRBJ1-2
CASSEERVSQTHYGYTF
TGTGCCAGCAGTGAAGAGCGGGTCTCCCAAACCCACTATGGCTACACCTTC
>.|.|TRBV27|TRBJ2-1
CASSLGLSGIPYNEQFF
TGTGCCAGCAGTTTGGGCCTGTCGGGGATCCCCTACAATGAGCAGTTCTTC
>TRBD1|few|TRBV7-9|TRBJ2-6
CASSFPGGEPGANVLTF
TGTGCCAGCAGCTTTCCAGGGGGCGAACCTGGGGCCAACGTCCTGACTTTC
>.|.|TRBV4-1|TRBJ2-7
CASSQPSGPSYNEQYF
TGCGCCAGCAGCCAACCAAGCGGGCCTTCCTACAATGAGCAGTACTTC
>.|.|TRBV7-9|TRBJ2-4
CASSLAKEGAAKNIQYF
TGTGCCAGCAGCTTAGCTAAGGAGGGGGCGGCCAAAAACATTCAGTACTTC
>.|.|TRBV20-1|TRBJ2-7
CSAPQGGLEQYF
TGCAGTGCTCCCCAGGGGGGCCTCGAGCAGTACTTC
>.|.|TRBV7-9|TRBJ2-1
CASDASAYNEQFF
TGTGCCAGCGATGCATCAGCCTACAATGAGCAGTTCTTC
>TRBD2|.|TRBV4-1|TRBJ2-1
CASRTGLGGNEQFF
TGCGCCAGCAGAACCGGACTAGGTGGCAATGAGCAGTTCTTC
>.|once|TRBV5-1|TRBJ1-1
CASSGPGPKNTEAFF
TGCGCCAGCAGCGGGCCCGGGCCGAAGAACACTGAAGCTTTCTTT
>TRBD2|.|TRBV4-1|TRBJ2-7
CASSQVLGLAGSGEQYF
TGCGCCAGCAGCCAAGTCCTAGGACTAGCGGGATCGGGGGAGCAGTACTTC
>TRBD2|.|TRBV5-1|TRBJ2-1
CASRVTSGSGDEQFF
TGCGCCAGCAGAGTCACTAGCGGGAGCGGCGATGAGCAGTTCTTC
>.|.|TRBV20-1|TRBJ2-3
CSASVQLASTDTQYF
TGCAGTGCTAGTGTACAGCTGGCGAGCACAGATACGCAGTATTTT
>.|.|TRBV4-1|TRBJ1-4
CASSQEAGLNEKLFF
TGCGCCAGCAGCCAAGAGGCAGGACTTAATGAAAAACTGTTTTTT
>.|.|TRBV4-1|TRBJ1-2
CASSQDRGYLTHRGYTF
TGCGCCAGCAGCCAAGACAGAGGTTATCTTACTCACCGTGGCTACACCTTC
>TRBD2|once|TRBV20-1|TRBJ2-3
CSARWLAGVTDTQYF
TGCAGTGCTAGGTGGCTAGCGGGAGTGACAGATACGCAGTATTTT
>.|.|TRBV3-1|TRBJ2-5
CASSQENGETQYF
TGTGCCAGCAGCCAAGAGAACGGGGAGACCCAGTACTTC
>.|.|TRBV24-1|TRBJ1-2
CATSDGYGYTF
TGTGCCACCAGTGATGGTTATGGCTACACCTTC
>.|.|TRBV5-1|TRBJ2-7
CASSLEGDTAYYEQYF
TGCGCCAGCAGCTTGGAAGGGGACACGGCCTACTACGAGCAGTACTTC
>.|.|TRBV20-1|TRBJ1-5
CSASGFGVQQPQHF
TGCAGTGCTAGCGGTTTTGGGGTTCAACAGCCCCAGCATTTT